This TCR beta chain is from a study of CD8 T cells in Susac syndrome. Treatment-naive patients with stable or active relapsing-remitting disease served as multiple sclerosis controls. Negative isolation yielded CD8+ and CD4+ T cells; FACS enriched TEMRA cells. RNA was extracted with the RNeasy kit, and a quantity of about 0.45 to 1 ug was reverse transcribed using random hexamers. Multiplex PCR with immunoSEQ amplified the TCR beta CDR3 across 54 Vbeta and 13 Jbeta. TCRdb reanalysed the immunoSEQ multiplex PCR reads using MiXCR and keeps one entry per CDR3 protein. The sample has approximately 150,000 distinct CDR3 sequences; 85% to 95% are singletons. The source of this sequence is a human donor with multiple sclerosis. Sequencing used CD4+ T cells from PBMCs.

CDR3 protein: CASSQKSYREHEQYF. The CDR3 bases are TGCGCCAGCAGTCAAAAGAGTTACAGGGAGCACGAGCAGTACTTC. The rearrangement joins TRBV23-1 to TRBJ2-7, with a weak D call TRBD1 (6 bases). TRBV23-1 is an ORF for which the function is uncertain. V lost 2 bases and J lost 5, with 16 bases in between. CDR3 length: 15 residues.